This T cell receptor (beta chain) appears in the sequencing data of a study of blood T cells in healthy people across ages. A second 7 to 11 cycle PCR used barcoded and J-beta primers. TCRdb itself ran the 5' RACE reads through MiXCR, one entry per CDR3 protein. The sample lists hundreds of thousands of distinct CDR3 sequences, 24% seen once, with just over 8.5% in the top ten. Germline V gene sequence: CDR1 SGHTA, CDR2 FQGNSA. The CDR3 sequence is 14 residues long. With 0 bases removed from V and 5 bases from J, the gap between germline ends came to 10 bases. The same data also went into a second study, on T cells of mothers and their children. That publication notes: Three healthy Caucasian mothers served as donors, and their six children did as well. All extracted RNA went into cDNA synthesis, 1.5 ug per 15 ul.

The receptor comes from a boy between 5 and 17 years old in good health. Sample: blood. The chain links TRBV7-2 to TRBJ1-1; D gene ambiguous. This CDR3 reads CASSLAGGHTEAFF. As DNA, the CDR3 is TGTGCCAGCAGCTTAGCAGGAGGGCATACTGAAGCTTTCTTT.